This T cell receptor beta chain stems from a study of T cell changes during pregnancy in multiple sclerosis. Repertoires were generated with immunoSEQ multiplex PCR, while TCRdb's copy carries only in-frame clones and drops some. Here the sample spans some 41,000 clones, approximately 91% being singletons. Input material: PBMCs (not recorded whether the cells were cultured). This receptor was identified in a female donor with multiple sclerosis, enrolled in a pregnancy study.

This CDR3 reads CASSVGIRGQGIRGGYTF. The CDR3 DNA reads as TGTGCCAGCAGCGTAGGGATAAGGGGACAGGGTATTCGGGGTGGCTACACCTTC. The V gene is TRBV9, the J gene TRBJ1-2, with 9 positions matching TRBD1. V lost 0 bases to trimming and J lost 7 bases; unmatched junction nucleotides: 16. The CDR3 extends over 18 amino acids. Germline V gene sequence: CDR1 SGDLS, CDR2 YYNGEE.